Below, one TCR beta chain is given with its context. These data originate in a study of early T cells in non-severe SARS-CoV-2 infection. The J segment lost 4 bases and the V segment lost 6 bases, leaving 7 bases of the junction unmatched. From germline, CDR1 is SEHNR and CDR2 FQNEAQ (reference sequence). This CDR3 comprises 17 residues. TCRdb used MiXCR to reprocess the 5' RACE reads, holding one entry per CDR3 protein. Here the sample spans roughly 99,000 distinct CDR3 sequences, over 9.5% being singletons. The sample was whole blood, taken at baseline. This TCR came from an adult who was a healthcare worker with PCR-confirmed SARS-CoV-2 infection or an uninfected control (not recorded which). This chain joins TRBV7-9 and TRBJ2-1; 15 positions match TRBD2. The CDR3 protein is CASSSTGTSGRYNEQFF. The CDR3, as DNA: TGTGCCAGCAGTTCTACCGGGACTAGCGGGAGGTACAATGAGCAGTTCTTC.